The 28 T cell receptor beta chains reported below all come from one sample, sequenced in a study of T cells after yellow fever vaccination. Each CDR3 protein gets one entry after TCRdb re-called the 5' RACE reads with MiXCR. Of approximately 550,000 distinct CDR3 sequences in the sample, about 19% are singletons; the top ten hold 14%. The starting material was PBMCs, obtained 15 days after the yellow fever booster vaccination. The receptors derive from a man between 25 and 39 years old who received the YFV17D yellow fever vaccine.

The chain carries TRBV2 and TRBJ2-3; D is possibly TRBD2 (5 bases). The germline gives CDR1 SNHLY, CDR2 FYNNEI. V dropped 1 base and J dropped 8 bases, with 13 bases sitting between them. The CDR3 extends over 14 amino acids. This CDR3 is CASSEGPASSTQYF. As DNA, the CDR3 is TGTGCCAGCAGTGAAGGACCGGCTAGCAGTACGCAGTATTTT.

V and J are TRBV7-2 and TRBJ2-2; D could derive from TRBD1 or TRBD2 (5 bases each). V was clipped by 3 bases and J by 1 base, with 15 bases between them. The CDR3 sequence is 17 residues long. Germline V gene data show CDR1 as SGHTA and CDR2 as FQGNSA. The CDR3 DNA reads as TGTGCCAGCAGCTTGCGGGCGACAGTCGGGAACACCGGGGAGCTGTTTTTT. This encodes CASSLRATVGNTGELFF.

This chain links TRBV28 with TRBJ2-3; D is perhaps TRBD2 (6 bases). Per the germline V gene, CDR1 is MDHEN and CDR2 is SYDVKM. This CDR3 region has 15 residues. V gave up 5 bases and J gave up 6 bases, with 18 bases separating them. The CDR3 nucleotides read TGTGCCAGCAGTCAGGCGGGAAGGCTTACCGATACGCAGTATTTT. Protein product: CASSQAGRLTDTQYF. Variable domain in full (rest from reference TRBV28 and TRBJ2-3): DVKVTQSSRYLVKRTGEKVFLECVQDMDHENMFWYRQDPGLGLRLIYFSYDVKMKEKGDIPEGYSVSREKKERFSLILESASTNQTSMYLCASSQAGRLTDTQYFGPGTRLTVL.

A few counts support this clonotype. The rearrangement joins TRBV15 to TRBJ1-1; D remains unclear. Germline CDR1 and CDR2: LNHNV and YYDKDF (reference sequence). Trimming removed 2 bases at V and 5 bases at J, with 12 bases between. The CDR3 has 14 residues. CDR3: CATSRNSGGTEAFF. CDR3 nucleotides: TGTGCCACCAGCAGAAATTCAGGAGGAACTGAAGCTTTCTTT.

This clonotype has more than one count but fewer than ten. V gene TRBV5-6 combines with J gene TRBJ2-7, with TRBD2 matching 14 bases. The CDR3 has 16 residues. CDR1 is SGHDT, CDR2 YYEEEE, per germline. Trimming cost V 6 bases and J 4 bases; bases outside gene matches: 9. The CDR3 spells CASTPVRTSGRYEQYF. CDR3 in DNA: TGTGCCAGCACCCCCGTTCGGACTAGCGGGAGGTACGAGCAGTACTTC.

This clonotype appeared a few times. The chain has TRBV7-9 and TRBJ2-1, with D uncertain. The germline gives CDR1 SEHNR, CDR2 FQNEAQ (reference sequence). CDR3 length equals 17 residues. Trimming left V 5 bases short and J 1 base short, with 18 bases between. This CDR3 is CASSPRPSSESYNEQFF. CDR3 bases: TGTGCCAGCAGCCCGAGGCCCTCGAGCGAGTCCTACAATGAGCAGTTCTTC.

The chain has TRBV29-1 and TRBJ1-1; D gene unclear. The CDR3 covers 13 residues. Germline V CDR1 and CDR2: SQVTM, ANQGSEA. V dropped 3 bases and J dropped 0 bases, with 8 bases sitting between them. CDR3 sequence (DNA): TGCAGCGTTGAGGCAGGTCTGAACACTGAAGCTTTCTTT. Translation: CSVEAGLNTEAFF.

The V and J genes are TRBV7-2 and TRBJ2-7; no reliable D call. The CDR3 is 15 residues long. Per germline, CDR1 SGHTA and CDR2 FQGNSA. V was trimmed by 6 bases and J by 1 base, leaving 16 bases between them. The chain's CDR3 is CASRSSIAESYEQYF. CDR3 sequence (DNA): TGTGCCAGCAGATCGTCTATAGCCGAATCCTACGAGCAGTACTTC.

This clonotype has a handful of counts. The chain links TRBV20-1 to TRBJ2-1; weak D call: TRBD2 (5 bases). With 0 bases removed from V and 8 bases from J, the gap between germline ends came to 20 bases. The germline CDR1 and CDR2 sequences are DFQATT and SNEGSKA (reference sequence). The CDR3 sequence is 16 residues long. The CDR3 spells CSARDGFRASADEQFF. CDR3 nucleotides: TGCAGTGCTAGAGATGGGTTCCGAGCATCAGCGGATGAGCAGTTCTTC.

V gene TRBV24-1 combines with J gene TRBJ1-5; D gene uncertain. The CDR3 is 14 residues long. CDR1 is KGHDR, CDR2 SFDVKD, per germline. Deletions cut 2 bases from V and 7 bases from J, with 11 bases between. The CDR3 sequence is CATSDSGFGQPQHF. CDR3 DNA: TGTGCCACCAGTGATTCGGGTTTTGGACAGCCCCAGCATTTT.

This clonotype appeared a few times. This chain uses TRBV27 with TRBJ2-5, with 8 positions matching TRBD1. The CDR3 loop spans 15 amino acids. V shed 9 bases and J 7 bases; nucleotides not matched to a gene: 16. The germline V gene encodes CDR1 MNHEY and CDR2 SMNVEV (reference sequence). The CDR3 nucleotides read TGTGCCAGTTCCCCGACAGGGGCCCTAAGAGGGACCCAGTACTTC. Amino acid sequence: CASSPTGALRGTQYF.

The chain joins TRBV20-1 to TRBJ2-2, with a possible D match to TRBD1 (7 bases). Per germline, CDR1 DFQATT and CDR2 SNEGSKA (reference sequence). V dropped 5 bases and J dropped 5 bases, with 9 bases sitting between them. This CDR3 is built from 12 residues. CDR3 nucleotide sequence: TGCAGTGCTCCAGGGGGGACCGGGGAGCTGTTTTTT. Amino acid sequence: CSAPGGTGELFF.

DNA for the CDR3: TGCGCCAGCAGCTCCTTGACTCTAGCGGGAGGGGAAGATACGCAGTATTTT. Its translation is CASSSLTLAGGEDTQYF. The V gene is TRBV5-1, the J gene TRBJ2-3, with 12 bases aligning to TRBD2. The CDR3 is 17 amino acids. Trimming cost V 3 bases and J 5 bases; bases outside gene matches: 10. Germline loops: CDR1 SGHRS, CDR2 YFSETQ.

V is TRBV20-1 and J is TRBJ2-1, with D possibly TRBD2 on 5 matching bases. Germline V lookup: CDR1 DFQATT, CDR2 SNEGSKA (reference sequence). The CDR3 length is 16 residues. Trimming pared 0 bases from V and 7 bases from J, leaving 19 bases between. CDR3 sequence: CSARDLSPQTGNEQFF. As DNA, the CDR3 is TGCAGTGCTAGAGATCTATCGCCTCAAACGGGGAATGAGCAGTTCTTC.

V and J are TRBV5-1 and TRBJ2-7, with a weak D call TRBD1 (5 bases). The CDR3 length is 13 residues. Germline values: CDR1 SGHRS, CDR2 YFSETQ. The V end was cut by 7 bases, the J end by 0 bases, with 11 bases between. DNA of the CDR3: TGCGCCAGCCGACAGTCCCACTCCTACGAGCAGTACTTC. Translation: CASRQSHSYEQYF.

This clonotype was seen a few times. V and J are TRBV12-3 or TRBV12-4 and TRBJ1-1; D might be TRBD1 (6 bases). The germline V and J ends were trimmed by 5 bases and 0 bases, with 7 bases remaining between them. This CDR3 is built from 13 residues. As DNA, the CDR3 is TGTGCCAGCAGTACAGGGTTGAACACTGAAGCTTTCTTT. Protein sequence: CASSTGLNTEAFF.

This clonotype was seen more than once but under ten times. V is TRBV7-2 and J is TRBJ1-5; D remains ambiguous. The CDR3 extends over 13 amino acids. Trimming pared 1 base from V and 3 bases from J, leaving 4 bases between. In germline, CDR1 is SGHTA, CDR2 FQGNSA. For the CDR3, the DNA is TGTGCCAGCAGCTTAGGCAACAATCAGCCCCAGCATTTT. This translates into CASSLGNNQPQHF.

This clonotype came up a few times. The CDR3 reads CASSLTGGEYNEQFF. In nucleotides, the CDR3 is TGCGCCAGCAGCTTGACGGGAGGGGAATACAATGAGCAGTTCTTC. The gene calls are TRBV5-1 and TRBJ2-1, with 8 bases fitting TRBD2. The CDR3 extends over 15 amino acids. With 1 base clipped from V and 4 bases from J, the junction kept 4 bases outside the gene matches. In germline, CDR1 is SGHRS, CDR2 YFSETQ.

This clonotype occurred many times. The V gene is TRBV7-9, the J gene TRBJ1-1; D uncertain. V lost 7 bases, J lost 4 bases, and 16 bases lay in between. Germline V gene lookup returns CDR1 SEHNR and CDR2 FQNEAQ (reference sequence). The CDR3 is made up of 14 amino acids. CDR3 sequence: CASKFGGMGTEAFF. DNA of the CDR3: TGTGCCAGCAAGTTCGGAGGGATGGGCACTGAAGCTTTCTTT.

The chain uses TRBV7-9 and TRBJ1-1; 8 bases match TRBD1. The CDR3 spans 17 residues. Germline V lookup: CDR1 SEHNR, CDR2 FQNEAQ (reference sequence). After removal of 4 bases from V and 0 bases from J, the junction contained 10 bases not matched to a gene. The DNA of the CDR3 is TGTGCCAGCAGCTCCCCTAGGCGACAGGGGTTGAACACTGAAGCTTTCTTT. As protein: CASSSPRRQGLNTEAFF.

The CDR3, as DNA: TGTGCCAGCAGCACCCCGACAGGGGGGTTCACCGGGGAGCTGTTTTTT. Amino acid sequence: CASSTPTGGFTGELFF. The J gene is TRBJ2-2, the V gene TRBV7-3, with 9 bases that match TRBD1. Germline CDR1 SGHTA, CDR2 FQGTGA. This CDR3 contains 16 residues. Unmatched junction bases numbered 8, after V lost 5 bases and J lost 4 bases. The full variable domain, with the rest looked up from reference TRBV7-3 and TRBJ2-2, is GAGVSQTPSNKVTEKGKYVELRCDPISGHTALYWYRQSLGQGPEFLIYFQGTGAADDSGLPNDRFFAVRPEGSVSTLKIQRTERGDSAVYLCASSTPTGGFTGELFFGEGSRLTVL.

The chain uses TRBV5-5 and TRBJ2-5; D ambiguous. Germline V CDR1 and CDR2: SGHKS, YYEKEE (reference sequence). The CDR3 extends over 14 amino acids. V was shortened by 2 bases and J by 5 bases, with 13 bases between the two germline ends. CDR3 loop: CASSLQHTQETQYF. CDR3 bases: TGTGCCAGCAGCTTACAGCATACTCAGGAGACCCAGTACTTC. Drawing the rest from reference TRBV5-5 and TRBJ2-5, the complete variable domain is DAGVTQSPTHLIKTRGQQVTLRCSPISGHKSVSWYQQVLGQGPQFIFQYYEKEERGRGNFPDRFSARQFPNYSSELNVNALLLGDSALYLCASSLQHTQETQYFGPGTRLLVL.

This clonotype was seen a few times. This CDR3 is CASSYQGLAVGEQFF. The CDR3 DNA reads as TGTGCCAGCAGTTATCAAGGACTAGCCGTTGGTGAGCAGTTCTTC. This chain links TRBV6-5 with TRBJ2-1; 8 nucleotides match TRBD2. From germline, CDR1 is MNHEY and CDR2 SVGAGI. V dropped 3 bases and J dropped 9; count of bases not matched to a gene: 10. The CDR3 is made up of 15 amino acids.

The gene calls are TRBV5-4 and TRBJ2-2; D might be TRBD1 (5 bases). The CDR3 is 12 amino acids. V lost 9 bases and J 3 bases, leaving 9 bases between the germline ends. In germline, CDR1 is SGHNT, CDR2 YYREEE (reference sequence). CDR3 sequence reads: CATLGDTGELFF. The CDR3 nucleotides are TGTGCCACCCTAGGGGACACCGGGGAGCTGTTTTTT.

In this sample, this clonotype turned up a few times. The V call is TRBV20-1, the J call TRBJ2-1; D call uncertain. Trimming stripped 6 bases from V and 4 bases from J, with 13 bases between. This CDR3 comprises 13 residues. The germline CDR1 and CDR2 sequences are DFQATT and SNEGSKA (reference sequence). In nucleotides, the CDR3 is TGCAGTGCCACAAGGCCGGAGTACAATGAGCAGTTCTTC. Translated, it gives CSATRPEYNEQFF.

V gene TRBV5-6 combines with J gene TRBJ2-7; TRBD1 matches at 9 bases. Germline V gene sequence: CDR1 SGHDT, CDR2 YYEEEE. The V gene end was trimmed by 6 bases and the J gene end by 5 bases; junction bases not matched to a gene: 15. CDR3 length: 16 residues. CDR3 sequence (DNA): TGTGCCAGCATTGAAAGGAAGGGGACAGGGTACCACGAGCAGTACTTC. It specifies CASIERKGTGYHEQYF. The full variable domain, its missing parts supplied by reference TRBV5-6 and TRBJ2-7, is DAGVTQSPTHLIKTRGQQVTLRCSPKSGHDTVSWYQQALGQGPQFIFQYYEEEERQRGNFPDRFSGHQFPNYSSELNVNALLLGDSALYLCASIERKGTGYHEQYFGPGTRLTVT.

This clonotype was observed many times. The chain couples TRBV10-2 to TRBJ2-1, with D unresolved. The CDR3 has 11 amino acids. CDR1 is WSHSY and CDR2 is SAAADI in the germline V gene. V lost 3 bases, J lost 6 bases, and 3 bases lay in between. CDR3 loop: CASSDVNEQFF. The CDR3 bases are TGCGCCAGCAGTGATGTCAATGAGCAGTTCTTC.

The chain employs TRBV7-2 and TRBJ1-1; the D is unclear. The V and J ends lost 2 bases and 5 bases respectively, with 9 bases between them. The CDR3 spans 13 residues. Germline CDR1 SGHTA, CDR2 FQGNSA. CDR3 in amino acids: CASSLPPGTEAFF. The CDR3 DNA reads TGTGCCAGCAGCTTACCTCCGGGGACTGAAGCTTTCTTT.